This T cell receptor (beta chain) was sequenced for a study of monozygotic twins with inflammatory bowel disease. TCRdb reanalyzed the 5' RACE reads, giving one entry per CDR3 protein sequence and no DNA. This sample's table has a few hundred thousand distinct CDR3 sequences. The CDR3 is made up of 15 amino acids. Germline-derived CDR1 and CDR2 are SGHDN and FVKESK. What was sequenced was blood. This TCR derives from a human donor with ulcerative colitis or Crohn's disease, or a healthy co-twin of an affected twin (not recorded which). The chain has TRBV14 and TRBJ1-1; TCRdb names TRBD1, which stays unverified in the absence of DNA. The CDR3 sequence: CASSQGDRVDTEAFF.